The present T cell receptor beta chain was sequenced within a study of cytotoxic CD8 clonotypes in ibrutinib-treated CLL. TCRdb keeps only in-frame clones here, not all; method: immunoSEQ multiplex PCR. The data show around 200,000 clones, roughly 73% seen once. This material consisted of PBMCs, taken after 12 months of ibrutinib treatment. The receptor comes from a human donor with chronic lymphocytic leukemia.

CDR3 sequence reads: CASSAVSSGANVLTF. CDR3 DNA sequence: TGTGCCAGCAGCGCTGTATCCTCTGGGGCCAACGTCCTGACTTTC. The rearrangement uses TRBV9 and TRBJ2-6, with D hard to call. V lost 3 bases and J lost 0, with 7 bases in between. The germline V gene encodes CDR1 SGDLS and CDR2 YYNGEE. This CDR3 region has 15 residues.